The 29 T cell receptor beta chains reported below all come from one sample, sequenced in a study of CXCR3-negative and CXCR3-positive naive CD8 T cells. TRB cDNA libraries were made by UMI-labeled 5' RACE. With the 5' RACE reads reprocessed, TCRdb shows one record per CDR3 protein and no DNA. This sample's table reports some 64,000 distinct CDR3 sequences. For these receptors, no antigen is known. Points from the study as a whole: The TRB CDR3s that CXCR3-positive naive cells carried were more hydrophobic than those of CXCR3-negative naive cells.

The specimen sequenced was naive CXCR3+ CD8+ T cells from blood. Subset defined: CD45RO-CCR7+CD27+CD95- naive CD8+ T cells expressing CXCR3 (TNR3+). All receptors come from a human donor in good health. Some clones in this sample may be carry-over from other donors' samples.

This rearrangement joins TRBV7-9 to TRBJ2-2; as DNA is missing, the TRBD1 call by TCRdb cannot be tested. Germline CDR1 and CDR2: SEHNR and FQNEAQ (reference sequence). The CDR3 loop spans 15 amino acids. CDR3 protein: CASSTMTGMNGELFF.

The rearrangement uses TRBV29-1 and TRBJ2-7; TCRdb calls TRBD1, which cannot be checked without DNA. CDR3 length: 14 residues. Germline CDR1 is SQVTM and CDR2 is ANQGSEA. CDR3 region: CSVAGTGSEYEQYF.

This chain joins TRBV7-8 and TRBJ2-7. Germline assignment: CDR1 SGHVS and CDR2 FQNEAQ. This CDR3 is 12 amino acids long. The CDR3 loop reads CASSLSRSEQYF.

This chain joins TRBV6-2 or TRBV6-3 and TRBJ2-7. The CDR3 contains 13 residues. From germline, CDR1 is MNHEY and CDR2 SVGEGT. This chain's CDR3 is CASRGDSSYEQYF.

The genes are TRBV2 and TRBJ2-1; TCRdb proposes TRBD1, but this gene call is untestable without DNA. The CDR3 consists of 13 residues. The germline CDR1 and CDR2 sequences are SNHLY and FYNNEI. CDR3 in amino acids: CAIPQGAGNEQFF.

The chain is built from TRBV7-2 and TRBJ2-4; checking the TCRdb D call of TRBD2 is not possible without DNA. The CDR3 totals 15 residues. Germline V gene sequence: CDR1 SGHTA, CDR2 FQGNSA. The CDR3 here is CASSFTPSAKNIQYF.

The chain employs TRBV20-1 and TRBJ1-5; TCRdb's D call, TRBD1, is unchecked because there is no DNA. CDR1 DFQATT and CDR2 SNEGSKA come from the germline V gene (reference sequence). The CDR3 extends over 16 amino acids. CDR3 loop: CSARGPGQGINQPQHF.

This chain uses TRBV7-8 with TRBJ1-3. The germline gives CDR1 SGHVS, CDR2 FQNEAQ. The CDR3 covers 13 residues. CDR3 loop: CASNPGSGNTIYF.

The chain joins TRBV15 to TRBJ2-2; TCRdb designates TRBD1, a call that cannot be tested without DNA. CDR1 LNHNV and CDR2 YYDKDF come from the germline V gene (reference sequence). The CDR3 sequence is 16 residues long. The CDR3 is CATSRGRGGLTGELFF.

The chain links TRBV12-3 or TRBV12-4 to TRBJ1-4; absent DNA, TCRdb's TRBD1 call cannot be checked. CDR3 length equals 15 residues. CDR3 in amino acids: CASSPTGSPNEKLFF.

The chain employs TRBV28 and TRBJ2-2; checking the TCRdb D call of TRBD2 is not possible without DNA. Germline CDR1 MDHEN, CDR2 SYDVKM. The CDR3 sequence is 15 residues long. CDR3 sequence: CASLPPGPGTGELFF.

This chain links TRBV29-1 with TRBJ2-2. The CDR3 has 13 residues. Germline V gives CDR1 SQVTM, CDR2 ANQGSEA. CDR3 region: CSVDAGSTGELFF.

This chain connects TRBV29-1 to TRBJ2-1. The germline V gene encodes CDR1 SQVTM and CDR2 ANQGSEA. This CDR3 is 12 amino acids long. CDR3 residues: CSVDFTYNEQFF.

The CDR3 reads CAISESGTGANTGELFF. This rearrangement joins TRBV10-3 to TRBJ2-2; without DNA, the TCRdb call of TRBD1 cannot be checked. The CDR3 is 17 amino acids. CDR1 ENHRY and CDR2 SYGVKD come from the germline V gene.

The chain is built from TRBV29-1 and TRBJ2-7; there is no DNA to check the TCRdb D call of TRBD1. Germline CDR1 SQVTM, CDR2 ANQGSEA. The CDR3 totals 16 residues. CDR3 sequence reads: CSVEDGKTGNAYEQYF.

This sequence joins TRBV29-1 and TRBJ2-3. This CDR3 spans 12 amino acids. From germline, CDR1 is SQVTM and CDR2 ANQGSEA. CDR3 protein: CSVEDGRDTQYF.

CDR3 region: CSVELRVFMTFF. V gene TRBV29-1 combines with J gene TRBJ1-1. Per germline, CDR1 SQVTM and CDR2 ANQGSEA. The CDR3 spans 12 residues.

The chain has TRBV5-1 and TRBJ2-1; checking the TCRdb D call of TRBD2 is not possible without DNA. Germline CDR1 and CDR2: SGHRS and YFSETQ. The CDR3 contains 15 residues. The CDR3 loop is CASSLWTSEYNEQFF.

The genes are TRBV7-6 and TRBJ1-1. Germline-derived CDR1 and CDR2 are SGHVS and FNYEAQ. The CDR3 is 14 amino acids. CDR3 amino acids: CASSSLIKNTEAFF.

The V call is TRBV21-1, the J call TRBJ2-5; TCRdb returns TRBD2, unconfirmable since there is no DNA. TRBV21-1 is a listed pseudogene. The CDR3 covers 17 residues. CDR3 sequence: CASSKASGGAEQETQYF.

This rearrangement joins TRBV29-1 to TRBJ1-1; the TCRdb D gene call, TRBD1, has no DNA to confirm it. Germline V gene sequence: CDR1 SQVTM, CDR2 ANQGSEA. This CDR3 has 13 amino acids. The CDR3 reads CSVYTGGWPEAFF.

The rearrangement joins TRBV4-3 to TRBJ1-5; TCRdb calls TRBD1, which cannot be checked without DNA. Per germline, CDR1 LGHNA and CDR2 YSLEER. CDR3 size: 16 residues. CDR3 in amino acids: CASSPSPGQGVQPQHF.

CDR3 region: CASSPPSYNEQFF. The chain links TRBV18 to TRBJ2-1. The germline V gene has CDR1 KGHSH and CDR2 LQKENI. This CDR3 spans 13 amino acids.

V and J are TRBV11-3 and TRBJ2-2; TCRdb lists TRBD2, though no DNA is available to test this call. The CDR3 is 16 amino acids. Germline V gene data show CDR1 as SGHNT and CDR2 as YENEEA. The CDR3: CASSLGGSPNTGELFF.

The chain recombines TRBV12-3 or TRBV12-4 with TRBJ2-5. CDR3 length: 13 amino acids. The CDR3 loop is CASRPEYQETQYF.

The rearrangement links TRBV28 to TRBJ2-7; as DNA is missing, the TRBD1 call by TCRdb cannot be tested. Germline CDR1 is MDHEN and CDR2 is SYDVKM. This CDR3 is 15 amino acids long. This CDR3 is CASSPPLTVSYEQYF.

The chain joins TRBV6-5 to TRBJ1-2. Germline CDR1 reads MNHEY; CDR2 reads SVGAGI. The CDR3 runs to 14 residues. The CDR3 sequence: CASSYGGEFYGYTF.

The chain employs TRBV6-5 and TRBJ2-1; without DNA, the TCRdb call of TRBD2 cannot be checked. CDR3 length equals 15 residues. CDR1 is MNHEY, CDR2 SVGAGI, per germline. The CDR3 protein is CASSYRASGRHEQFF.

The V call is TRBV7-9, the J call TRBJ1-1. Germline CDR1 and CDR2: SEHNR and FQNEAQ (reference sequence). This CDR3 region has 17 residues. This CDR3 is CASSLVATTVMNTEAFF. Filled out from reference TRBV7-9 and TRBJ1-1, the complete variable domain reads DTGVSQNPRHKITKRGQNVTFRCDPISEHNRLYWYRQTLGQGPEFLTYFQNEAQLEKSRLLSDRFSAERPKGSFSTLEIQRTEQGDSAMYLCASSLVATTVMNTEAFFGQGTRLTVV.